These T cell receptor beta chains were read from a single sample in a study of CD8+ T cells in alopecia areata. Assay: immunoSEQ multiplex PCR; the TCRdb copy retains only in-frame clones and omits some. The sample shows about 150,000 clones, about 50% of them seen only once. The sequenced sample was CD8+ T cells sorted from blood, obtained at week 0. All receptors derive from a human donor with alopecia areata. CDR3s include the opening cysteine and the closing phenylalanine or tryptophan. D genes are given only for firm matches. A row's size may be missing; if present it is once, few, many or a size class.

J	D	V	size	CDR3	DNA
TRBJ2-7	TRBD1	TRBV7-9	-	CASSRGQGGEQYF	TGTGCCAGCAGCCGGGGACAGGGCGGCGAGCAGTACTTC
TRBJ2-7	-	TRBV29-1	-	CSVGPTSYEQYF	TGCAGCGTTGGACCGACGTCCTACGAGCAGTACTTC
TRBJ1-1	-	TRBV27	few	CASKSGANTEAFF	TGTGCCAGCAAGTCAGGGGCGAACACTGAAGCTTTCTTT
TRBJ1-2	-	TRBV5-6	-	CASSMYEEYGYTF	TGTGCCAGCAGCATGTATGAGGAGTATGGCTACACCTTC
TRBJ2-7	TRBD1	TRBV30	-	CACWDRGYEQYF	TGTGCCTGCTGGGACAGAGGGTACGAGCAGTACTTC
TRBJ2-4	-	TRBV2	few	CANARDSRGGIQYF	TGTGCCAACGCCCGGGACTCCAGGGGTGGCATTCAGTACTTC
TRBJ1-1	TRBD1	TRBV10-2	-	CASIGTGVTEAFF	TGCGCCAGCATCGGGACAGGGGTCACTGAAGCTTTCTTT
TRBJ2-1	TRBD1	TRBV5-1	-	CASSTGQGRFEQFF	TGCGCCAGCAGCACCGGACAGGGGAGGTTTGAGCAGTTCTTC
TRBJ2-7	TRBD1	TRBV6-6	-	CASSFNRGDEQYF	TGTGCCAGCAGTTTTAACAGGGGGGACGAGCAGTACTTC
TRBJ1-1	-	TRBV4-1	once	CASSQGGTDTEAFF	TGCGCCAGCAGCCAAGGGGGCACCGACACTGAAGCTTTCTTT
TRBJ2-7	-	TRBV30	-	CAWRKEKGEQYF	TGTGCCTGGAGGAAAGAGAAGGGCGAGCAGTACTTC
TRBJ1-2	-	TRBV4-3	-	CASSQTSLLARANYGYTF	TGCGCCAGCAGCCAAACATCCCTCTTGGCCAGGGCCAACTATGGCTACACCTTC
TRBJ1-1	-	TRBV7-8	-	CASSWMDGNTEAFF	TGTGCCAGCAGCTGGATGGACGGGAACACTGAAGCTTTCTTT
TRBJ2-7	TRBD2	TRBV11-2	few	CASSSLAGVTYEQYF	TGTGCCAGCAGCTCACTAGCGGGGGTGACCTACGAGCAGTACTTC
TRBJ2-5	-	TRBV13	-	CASSPPGSQTQYF	TGTGCCAGCAGCCCCCCCGGGTCCCAGACCCAGTACTTC
TRBJ2-7	TRBD1	TRBV4-3	-	CASSQAQGAYEQYF	TGCGCCAGCAGCCAAGCGCAGGGGGCTTACGAGCAGTACTTC
TRBJ1-5	-	TRBV28	-	CASSFDQPQHF	TGTGCCAGCAGTTTTGATCAGCCCCAGCATTTT
TRBJ2-1	-	TRBV19	-	CASSINPNNEQFF	TGTGCCAGTAGTATTAACCCCAACAATGAGCAGTTCTTC
TRBJ2-3	-	TRBV28	-	CASTKSLSSTDTQYF	TGTGCCAGCACTAAAAGCCTCTCTAGCACAGATACGCAGTATTTT
TRBJ2-2	-	TRBV29-1	-	CSVAGMNTGELFF	TGCAGCGTTGCCGGGATGAACACCGGGGAGCTGTTTTTT
TRBJ2-7	-	TRBV30	-	CAWARDTIYEQYF	TGTGCCTGGGCCCGGGACACCATCTACGAGCAGTACTTC
TRBJ2-7	TRBD1	TRBV29-1	few	CSVADRGYEQYF	TGCAGCGTTGCGGACAGGGGCTACGAGCAGTACTTC
TRBJ2-7	-	TRBV7-8	few	CASSPSEYDEQYF	TGTGCCAGCAGCCCGTCGGAATATGACGAGCAGTACTTC
TRBJ1-5	-	TRBV27	-	CASSLVGFGNQPQHF	TGTGCCAGCAGTTTGGTGGGGTTCGGCAATCAGCCCCAGCATTTT
TRBJ1-2	-	TRBV6-6	-	CASSYPNNGLDYGYTF	TGTGCCAGCAGTTACCCTAACAACGGACTTGACTATGGCTACACCTTC
TRBJ2-7	TRBD2	TRBV7-9	few	CASSFPTSGEMYEQYF	TGTGCCAGCAGCTTCCCGACTAGCGGGGAGATGTACGAGCAGTACTTC